Listed below are T cell receptor beta chains from one sample, sequenced in a study of CD4 T cells in relation to SARS-CoV-2 and coronaviruses. The protocol was immunoSEQ multiplex PCR, while the TCRdb copy is restricted to in-frame clones and leaves out a portion. The data contain 35,000 to 40,000 clones, 88% of them singletons. What was sequenced was memory CD4+ T cells from PBMCs. These TCRs come from an adult with COVID-19. The CDR3 runs from the conserved cysteine through the conserved F or W. Each record gives: CDR3 protein, CDR3 DNA, clone size, J gene, V gene, D gene. A D gene is named only where the DNA matches it firmly. Clone size is shown for a subset of rows, as once, few, many or a class of expanded clone.

CDR3: CSVGAGINGYTF; DNA: TGCAGCGTCGGGGCAGGGATCAATGGCTACACCTTC; size: NA; J: TRBJ1-2; V: TRBV29-1; D: NA
CDR3: CASTRGGSTEAFF; DNA: TGTGCCAGCACCCGTGGAGGTTCCACTGAAGCTTTCTTT; size: NA; J: TRBJ1-1; V: TRBV12-3/TRBV12-4; D: NA
CDR3: CAWSVFTGLSYEQYF; DNA: TGTGCCTGGAGTGTATTTACGGGACTTTCCTACGAGCAGTACTTC; size: NA; J: TRBJ2-7; V: TRBV30; D: NA
CDR3: CAAVGGFNQPQHF; DNA: TGTGCCGCCGTAGGAGGGTTCAATCAGCCCCAGCATTTT; size: NA; J: TRBJ1-5; V: TRBV28; D: NA
CDR3: CASSLEGQGQPQHF; DNA: TGCGCCAGCAGCTTGGAGGGGCAGGGCCAGCCCCAGCATTTT; size: NA; J: TRBJ1-5; V: TRBV5-1; D: NA
CDR3: CASSLAGLAAYNEQFF; DNA: TGTGCCAGCAGCTTGGCAGGACTAGCGGCCTACAATGAGCAGTTCTTC; size: once; J: TRBJ2-1; V: TRBV7-3; D: TRBD2
CDR3: CASGVNLLENTEAFF; DNA: TGTGCTAGTGGTGTGAACCTTCTTGAGAACACTGAAGCTTTCTTT; size: NA; J: TRBJ1-1; V: TRBV12-5; D: NA
CDR3: CASSLAGAPDTQYF; DNA: TGTGCCAGCAGCTTAGCGGGGGCCCCAGATACGCAGTATTTT; size: NA; J: TRBJ2-3; V: TRBV7-9; D: NA
CDR3: CASSQVPLAGDRPEKLFF; DNA: TGTGCCAGTAGCCAAGTCCCGTTGGCAGGGGACAGACCCGAAAAACTGTTTTTT; size: NA; J: TRBJ1-4; V: TRBV3-1/TRBV3-2; D: TRBD1
CDR3: CASSSKGSPLHF; DNA: TGTGCCAGCAGTTCGAAGGGGTCACCCCTCCACTTT; size: NA; J: TRBJ1-6; V: TRBV12-3/TRBV12-4; D: NA
CDR3: CASSFPGTSGAGELFF; DNA: TGTGCCAGCAGCTTTCCAGGGACTAGCGGGGCCGGGGAGCTGTTTTTT; size: NA; J: TRBJ2-2; V: TRBV7-2; D: TRBD2
CDR3: CATFTQRGGTNEQFF; DNA: TGTGCCACCTTTACCCAGCGGGGGGGCACCAATGAGCAGTTCTTC; size: once; J: TRBJ2-1; V: TRBV6-6; D: TRBD2
CDR3: CASSQDLAGGRGQKETQYF; DNA: TGTGCCAGCAGCCAAGATCTGGCGGGGGGGCGTGGACAGAAAGAGACCCAGTACTTC; size: NA; J: TRBJ2-5; V: TRBV3-1/TRBV3-2; D: TRBD2
CDR3: CASSQTGANEKLFF; DNA: TGTGCCAGCAGTCAAACAGGGGCTAATGAAAAACTGTTTTTT; size: NA; J: TRBJ1-4; V: TRBV28; D: TRBD1
CDR3: CASSYSGGTDTQYF; DNA: TGTGCCAGCAGTTACTCTGGGGGCACAGATACGCAGTATTTT; size: NA; J: TRBJ2-3; V: TRBV6-5; D: NA
CDR3: CASSPTGDTQYF; DNA: TGTGCCAGCAGCCCGACAGGGGATACGCAGTATTTT; size: NA; J: TRBJ2-3; V: TRBV3-1/TRBV3-2; D: TRBD1
CDR3: CASSIAGVNGGELFF; DNA: TGTGCCAGCAGCATAGCGGGGGTAAATGGCGGGGAGCTGTTTTTT; size: once; J: TRBJ2-2; V: TRBV7-6; D: TRBD2
CDR3: CASSAAQIYGYTF; DNA: TGCGCCAGCAGTGCGGCACAGATCTATGGCTACACCTTC; size: NA; J: TRBJ1-2; V: TRBV10-2; D: NA
CDR3: CASSQGSAGQGGYTF; DNA: TGCGCCAGCAGCCAAGGGTCGGCAGGCCAGGGAGGCTACACCTTC; size: NA; J: TRBJ1-2; V: TRBV4-1; D: NA
CDR3: CASSRPPGEGGYTF; DNA: TGTGCCAGCAGTCGCCCGCCAGGGGAAGGTGGCTACACCTTC; size: once; J: TRBJ1-2; V: TRBV28; D: NA
CDR3: CASSLLSETQYF; DNA: TGTGCCAGCAGCTTACTCTCGGAGACCCAGTACTTC; size: NA; J: TRBJ2-5; V: TRBV7-9; D: NA
CDR3: CASSVGPVNYGYTF; DNA: TGTGCCAGCAGCGTAGGCCCGGTAAACTATGGCTACACCTTC; size: once; J: TRBJ1-2; V: TRBV9; D: NA
CDR3: CASSYQQGFSYEQYF; DNA: TGTGCCAGCAGTTACCAGCAGGGGTTCTCCTACGAGCAGTACTTC; size: NA; J: TRBJ2-7; V: TRBV6-2/TRBV6-3; D: NA
CDR3: CASSRDRGPGQPQHF; DNA: TGTGCCAGCAGCCGGGACAGGGGGCCAGGACAGCCCCAGCATTTT; size: NA; J: TRBJ1-5; V: TRBV3-1/TRBV3-2; D: TRBD1
CDR3: CASSGITTGGGTEAFF; DNA: TGTGCCAGCAGCGGAATTACGACAGGGGGCGGCACTGAAGCTTTCTTT; size: NA; J: TRBJ1-1; V: TRBV9; D: TRBD1
CDR3: CASSSQTGGRDTGELFF; DNA: TGTGCCAGCAGCTCACAAACAGGGGGCAGGGACACCGGGGAGCTGTTTTTT; size: NA; J: TRBJ2-2; V: TRBV5-4; D: TRBD1
CDR3: CASRPLVASETQYF; DNA: TGTGCCAGCAGGCCCCTGGTCGCTTCAGAGACCCAGTACTTC; size: NA; J: TRBJ2-5; V: TRBV7-2; D: NA
CDR3: CASSLVTSGNNEQFF; DNA: TGCGCCAGCAGCTTGGTGACTAGCGGGAACAATGAGCAGTTCTTC; size: NA; J: TRBJ2-1; V: TRBV5-1; D: TRBD2
CDR3: CASSQGSSQGSYGYTF; DNA: TGCGCCAGCAGCCAAGGGAGCTCCCAAGGAAGCTATGGCTACACCTTC; size: NA; J: TRBJ1-2; V: TRBV4-1; D: NA
CDR3: CASSFRTNEKLFF; DNA: TGTGCCAGCAGCTTTAGGACAAATGAAAAACTGTTTTTT; size: once; J: TRBJ1-4; V: TRBV7-2; D: NA
CDR3: CASSMPPEVETQYF; DNA: TGTGCCAGTAGTATGCCCCCGGAGGTCGAGACCCAGTACTTC; size: NA; J: TRBJ2-5; V: TRBV19; D: NA
CDR3: CAWRRDRDEKLFF; DNA: TGTGCCTGGAGGAGGGACAGGGACGAAAAACTGTTTTTT; size: NA; J: TRBJ1-4; V: TRBV30; D: TRBD1
CDR3: CAISGWGRGQETQYF; DNA: TGTGCCATCAGTGGTTGGGGTAGGGGCCAAGAGACCCAGTACTTC; size: NA; J: TRBJ2-5; V: TRBV10-3; D: NA
CDR3: CASSIDPPTGASTDTQYF; DNA: TGTGCCAGTAGTATAGACCCCCCGACAGGGGCTAGCACAGATACGCAGTATTTT; size: NA; J: TRBJ2-3; V: TRBV19; D: TRBD1
CDR3: CASNRVGNTIYF; DNA: TGTGCCAGCAACCGGGTTGGAAACACCATATATTTT; size: NA; J: TRBJ1-3; V: TRBV2; D: NA
CDR3: CASSLWAGGLYNEQFF; DNA: TGTGCCAGCAGCCTATGGGCGGGGGGGCTGTACAATGAGCAGTTCTTC; size: NA; J: TRBJ2-1; V: TRBV3-1/TRBV3-2; D: TRBD2
CDR3: CASSSRGGGGVQNEQFF; DNA: TGTGCCAGCAGCTCCCGGGGGGGCGGGGGGGTGCAGAATGAGCAGTTCTTC; size: NA; J: TRBJ2-1; V: TRBV11-3; D: TRBD2
CDR3: CAIRASGGANEQFF; DNA: TGTGCCATCAGGGCTAGCGGGGGGGCCAATGAGCAGTTCTTC; size: NA; J: TRBJ2-1; V: TRBV10-3; D: TRBD2
CDR3: CASSDYQSSYNEQFF; DNA: TGCGCCAGCAGTGATTATCAGAGCTCCTACAATGAGCAGTTCTTC; size: NA; J: TRBJ2-1; V: TRBV10-2; D: NA
CDR3: CASSLMAYTEAFF; DNA: TGTGCCAGCAGCCTCATGGCCTACACTGAAGCTTTCTTT; size: NA; J: TRBJ1-1; V: TRBV12-3/TRBV12-4; D: NA
CDR3: CASSITLAGANVLTF; DNA: TGTGCCAGCAGCATTACTCTTGCTGGGGCCAACGTCCTGACTTTC; size: NA; J: TRBJ2-6; V: TRBV28; D: NA
CDR3: CASSEDGPGGGYTF; DNA: TGTGCCAGCAGCGAGGACGGACCCGGAGGAGGCTACACCTTC; size: once; J: TRBJ1-2; V: TRBV9; D: NA
CDR3: CAWSTLSTDTQYF; DNA: TGTGCCTGGAGTACCCTTAGCACAGATACGCAGTATTTT; size: NA; J: TRBJ2-3; V: TRBV30; D: NA
CDR3: CASLRQGSPNEKLFF; DNA: TGTGCCAGCCTACGACAGGGCAGCCCTAATGAAAAACTGTTTTTT; size: NA; J: TRBJ1-4; V: TRBV18; D: TRBD1
CDR3: CASSWGTGGTDTQYF; DNA: TGTGCCAGCAGTTGGGGGACAGGGGGCACAGATACGCAGTATTTT; size: NA; J: TRBJ2-3; V: TRBV28; D: TRBD1
CDR3: CASSVAHGEAGETQYF; DNA: TGTGCCAGCAGCGTAGCTCACGGCGAGGCGGGGGAGACCCAGTACTTC; size: once; J: TRBJ2-5; V: TRBV9; D: NA
CDR3: CASSWLAGNPDTQYF; DNA: TGTGCCAGCAGTTGGCTAGCGGGGAACCCAGATACGCAGTATTTT; size: NA; J: TRBJ2-3; V: TRBV6-2/TRBV6-3; D: TRBD2
CDR3: CASSSPISGNTIYF; DNA: TGTGCCAGCAGCTCGCCCATATCTGGAAACACCATATATTTT; size: NA; J: TRBJ1-3; V: TRBV7-8; D: NA
CDR3: CASRRDSNYGYTF; DNA: TGTGCCAGCAGGCGGGATTCGAACTATGGCTACACCTTC; size: once; J: TRBJ1-2; V: TRBV5-6; D: NA
CDR3: CASSLGAGPDTQYF; DNA: TGTGCCAGCAGCTTAGGGGCGGGTCCAGATACGCAGTATTTT; size: NA; J: TRBJ2-3; V: TRBV11-3; D: NA
CDR3: CASSQGWVIEGRRTEAFF; DNA: TGCGCCAGCAGCCAAGGGTGGGTGATCGAGGGGAGACGGACTGAAGCTTTCTTT; size: once; J: TRBJ1-1; V: TRBV4-1; D: NA
CDR3: CASSERLIGAANEKLFF; DNA: TGTGCCAGCAGTGAGAGGTTAATAGGGGCCGCCAATGAAAAACTGTTTTTT; size: NA; J: TRBJ1-4; V: TRBV6-1; D: NA
CDR3: CSASPRQGKNTEAFF; DNA: TGCAGTGCTAGTCCCCGCCAGGGAAAGAACACTGAAGCTTTCTTT; size: NA; J: TRBJ1-1; V: TRBV20-1; D: NA
CDR3: CASSSRGTEPKNIQYF; DNA: TGTGCCAGCAGTTCTAGGGGGACTGAGCCCAAAAACATTCAGTACTTC; size: NA; J: TRBJ2-4; V: TRBV27; D: NA
CDR3: CASRLDTPGGGTGELFF; DNA: TGTGCAAGTCGCTTAGATACACCCGGAGGGGGGACCGGGGAGCTGTTTTTT; size: once; J: TRBJ2-2; V: TRBV12-2; D: NA
CDR3: CASSVALGRNTEAFF; DNA: TGTGCCAGCAGCGTAGCTCTTGGACGGAACACTGAAGCTTTCTTT; size: NA; J: TRBJ1-1; V: TRBV9; D: NA